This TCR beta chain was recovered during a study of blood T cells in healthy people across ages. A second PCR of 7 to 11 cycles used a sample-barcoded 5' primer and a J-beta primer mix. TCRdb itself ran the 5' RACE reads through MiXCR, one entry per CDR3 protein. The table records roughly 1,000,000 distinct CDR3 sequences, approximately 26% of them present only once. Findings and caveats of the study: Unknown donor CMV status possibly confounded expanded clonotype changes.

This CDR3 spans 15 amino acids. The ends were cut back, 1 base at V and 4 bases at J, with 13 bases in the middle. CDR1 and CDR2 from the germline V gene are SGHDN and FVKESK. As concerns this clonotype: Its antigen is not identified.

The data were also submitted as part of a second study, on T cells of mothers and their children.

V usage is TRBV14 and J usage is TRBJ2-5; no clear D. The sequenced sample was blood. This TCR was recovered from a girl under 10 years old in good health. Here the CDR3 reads CASSQGTSQGETQYF. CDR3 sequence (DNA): TGTGCCAGCAGCCAAGGAACGAGCCAAGGAGAGACCCAGTACTTC.